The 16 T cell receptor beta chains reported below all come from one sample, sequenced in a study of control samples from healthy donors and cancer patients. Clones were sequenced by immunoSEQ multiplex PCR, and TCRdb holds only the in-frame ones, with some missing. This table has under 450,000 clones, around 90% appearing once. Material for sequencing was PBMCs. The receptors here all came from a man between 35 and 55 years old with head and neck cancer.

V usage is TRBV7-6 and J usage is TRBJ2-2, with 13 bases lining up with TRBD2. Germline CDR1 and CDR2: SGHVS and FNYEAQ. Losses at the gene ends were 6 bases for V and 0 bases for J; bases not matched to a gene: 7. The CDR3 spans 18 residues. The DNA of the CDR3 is TGTGCCAGCAGTTCCGGACTAGCGGGGGCCGCGAACACCGGGGAGCTGTTTTTT. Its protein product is CASSSGLAGAANTGELFF.

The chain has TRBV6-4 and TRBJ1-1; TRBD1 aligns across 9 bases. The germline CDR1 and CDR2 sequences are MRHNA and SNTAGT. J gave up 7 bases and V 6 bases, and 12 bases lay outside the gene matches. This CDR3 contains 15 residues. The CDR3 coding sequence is TGTGCCAGCAGACCCGAACAGGGGGCAGGTGGTGAAGCTTTCTTT. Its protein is CASRPEQGAGGEAFF.

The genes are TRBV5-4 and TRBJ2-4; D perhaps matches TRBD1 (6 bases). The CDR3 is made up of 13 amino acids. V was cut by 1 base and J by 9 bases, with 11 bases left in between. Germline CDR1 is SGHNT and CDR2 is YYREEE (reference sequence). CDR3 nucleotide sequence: TGTGCCAGCAGCTTGAGACAGGATGCCATTCAGTACTTC. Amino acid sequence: CASSLRQDAIQYF.

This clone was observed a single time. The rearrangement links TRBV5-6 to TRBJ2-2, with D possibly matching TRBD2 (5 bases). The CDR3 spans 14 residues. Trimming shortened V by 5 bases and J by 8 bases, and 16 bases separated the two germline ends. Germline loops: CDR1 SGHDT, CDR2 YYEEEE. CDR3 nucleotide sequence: TGTGCCAGCAGGGCCCTGGACTTAGAAGGGGAGCTGTTTTTT. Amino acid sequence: CASRALDLEGELFF.

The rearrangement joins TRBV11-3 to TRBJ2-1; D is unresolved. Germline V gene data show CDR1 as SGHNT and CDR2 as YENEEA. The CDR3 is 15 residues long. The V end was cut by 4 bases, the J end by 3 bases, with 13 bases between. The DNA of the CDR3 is TGTGCCAGCAGCTCCCTCACAGTGGGCTACAATGAGCAGTTCTTC. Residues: CASSSLTVGYNEQFF.

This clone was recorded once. As DNA, the CDR3 is TGCGCCAGCAGTGAAACAGGGACGGAGGGAGCTTTCTTT. This encodes CASSETGTEGAFF. This chain joins TRBV10-1 and TRBJ1-1; D may be TRBD1 (6 bases). The V gene lost 3 bases and the J gene lost 10 bases, with 15 bases spanning the gap. This CDR3 is built from 13 residues. Germline V CDR1 and CDR2: WNHNN, SYGVQD (reference sequence).

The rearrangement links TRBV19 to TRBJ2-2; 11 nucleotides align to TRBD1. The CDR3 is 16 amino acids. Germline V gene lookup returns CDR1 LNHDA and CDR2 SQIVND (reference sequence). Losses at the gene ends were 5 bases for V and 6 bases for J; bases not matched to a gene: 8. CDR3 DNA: TGTGCCAGTAGTCTCAGGACAGGGGGCGCGCCCGGGGAGCTGTTTTTT. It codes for CASSLRTGGAPGELFF.

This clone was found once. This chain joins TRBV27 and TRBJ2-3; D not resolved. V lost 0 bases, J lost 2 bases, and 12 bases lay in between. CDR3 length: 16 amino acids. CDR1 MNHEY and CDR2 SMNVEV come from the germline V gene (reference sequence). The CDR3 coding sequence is TGTGCCAGCAGTTTATCGATAAGCGCCCACACAGATACGCAGTATTTT. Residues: CASSLSISAHTDTQYF.

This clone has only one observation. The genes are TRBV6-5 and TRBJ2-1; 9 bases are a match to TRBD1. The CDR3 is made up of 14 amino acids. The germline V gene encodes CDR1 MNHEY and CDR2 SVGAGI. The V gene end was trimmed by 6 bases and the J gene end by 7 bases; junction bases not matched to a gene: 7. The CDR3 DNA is TGTGCCAGCAGCAGACAGGGGGTCGGAAATGAGCAGTTCTTC. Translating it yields CASSRQGVGNEQFF.

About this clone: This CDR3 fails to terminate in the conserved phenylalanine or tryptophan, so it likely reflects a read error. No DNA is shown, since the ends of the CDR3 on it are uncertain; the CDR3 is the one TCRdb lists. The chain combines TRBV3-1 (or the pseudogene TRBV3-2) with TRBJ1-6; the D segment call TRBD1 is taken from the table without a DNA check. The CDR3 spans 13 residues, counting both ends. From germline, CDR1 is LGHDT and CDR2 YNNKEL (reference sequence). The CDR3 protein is CASSLYTRGTGGS.

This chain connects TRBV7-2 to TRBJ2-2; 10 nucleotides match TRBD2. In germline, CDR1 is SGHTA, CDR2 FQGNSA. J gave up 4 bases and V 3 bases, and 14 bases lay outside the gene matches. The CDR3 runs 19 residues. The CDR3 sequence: CASSLITGLARKGTGELFF. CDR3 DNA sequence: TGTGCCAGCAGCTTGATTACGGGACTAGCGCGAAAAGGCACCGGGGAGCTGTTTTTT.

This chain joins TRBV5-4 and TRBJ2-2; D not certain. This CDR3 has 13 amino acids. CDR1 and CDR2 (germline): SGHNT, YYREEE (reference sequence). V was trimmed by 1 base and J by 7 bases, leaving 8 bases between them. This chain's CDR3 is CASSLSLIGELFF. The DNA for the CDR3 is TGTGCCAGCAGCTTGTCCCTGATCGGGGAGCTGTTTTTT.

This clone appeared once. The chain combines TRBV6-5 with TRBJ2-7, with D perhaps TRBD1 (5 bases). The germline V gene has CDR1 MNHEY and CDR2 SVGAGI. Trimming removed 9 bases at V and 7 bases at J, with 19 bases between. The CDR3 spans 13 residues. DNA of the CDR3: TGTGCCAGTGGACAAGCCTACGATGGGGAGCAGTACTTC. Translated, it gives CASGQAYDGEQYF.

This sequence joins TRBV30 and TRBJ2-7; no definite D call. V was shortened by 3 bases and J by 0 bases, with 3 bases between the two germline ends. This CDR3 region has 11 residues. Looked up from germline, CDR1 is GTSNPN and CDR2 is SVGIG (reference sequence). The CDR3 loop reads CAWSYSYEQYF. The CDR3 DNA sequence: TGTGCCTGGAGCTACTCCTACGAGCAGTACTTC.

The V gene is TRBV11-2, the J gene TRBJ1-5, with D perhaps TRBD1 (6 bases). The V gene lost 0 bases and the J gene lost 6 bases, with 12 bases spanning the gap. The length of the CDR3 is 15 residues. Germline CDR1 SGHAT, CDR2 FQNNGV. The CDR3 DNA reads TGTGCCAGCAGCTTAGATCTGACAGGCGGTCAGCCCCAGCATTTT. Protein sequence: CASSLDLTGGQPQHF.

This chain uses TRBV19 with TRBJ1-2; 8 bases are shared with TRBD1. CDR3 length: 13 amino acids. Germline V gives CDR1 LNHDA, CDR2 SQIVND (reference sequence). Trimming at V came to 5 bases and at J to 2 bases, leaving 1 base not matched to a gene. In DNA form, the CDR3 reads TGTGCCAGTAGTCCAGGGGGCAACTATGGCTACACCTTC. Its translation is CASSPGGNYGYTF.